The T cell receptor beta chain under discussion was sequenced for a study of T cells in Graves' hyperthyroidism and ophthalmopathy. This CDR3 has 14 residues. Germline V gene lookup returns CDR1 SGDLS and CDR2 YYNGEE. V was pared by 0 bases and J by 5 bases, with 4 bases of the junction left unmatched. Amplification of TCR beta CDR3 regions was performed using RNA transcripts as template. With the HTBI primer set, the TCR CDR3 went through a first round of RT-PCR. From the multiplex PCR reads, TCRdb called clonotypes with MiXCR, one entry per CDR3 protein. This table has a few hundred thousand distinct CDR3 sequences, around a sixth appearing once. Graves' hyperthyroidism qualified as stable when ophthalmopathy did not progress within 18 months. This clonotype turned up a few times.

The chain has TRBV9 and TRBJ2-5; 7 bases match TRBD2. This TCR was sampled from a woman in her twenties or thirties with Graves' hyperthyroidism. The sequencing input was blood. The CDR3 DNA follows: TGTGCCAGCAGCGTAGGTGGGGGGGACGAGACCCAGTACTTC. It is translated as CASSVGGGDETQYF.